This T cell receptor (beta chain) was sequenced for a study of cytomegalovirus exposure and HLA in healthy donors. Notes on the study in general: The likely origin of a cluster of highly shared sequence variants was a sequencing artifact. According to an earlier analysis, most TCR beta V segments yielded productive rearrangements about 90% or about 30% of the time.

This PCR relied on a set of 60 Vbeta primers and 13 Jbeta primers. Sequencing used immunoSEQ multiplex PCR; TCRdb keeps in-frame clones, though not all of them. Among 100,000 to 150,000 clones listed, 60% to 85% were seen once. Turning to this clone: Antigen: not known.

The V and J ends lost 4 bases and 0 bases respectively, with 12 bases between them. Germline CDR1 and CDR2: SQVTM and ANQGSEA. CDR3 length equals 14 residues. This receptor was identified in a female donor in good health and CMV-seronegative. The chain couples TRBV29-1 to TRBJ1-1; maybe TRBD1 (5 bases). The sample was PBMCs. CDR3 nucleotide sequence: TGCAGCGTTGCCTTAGGGGCAATGAACACTGAAGCTTTCTTT. The encoded protein is CSVALGAMNTEAFF.